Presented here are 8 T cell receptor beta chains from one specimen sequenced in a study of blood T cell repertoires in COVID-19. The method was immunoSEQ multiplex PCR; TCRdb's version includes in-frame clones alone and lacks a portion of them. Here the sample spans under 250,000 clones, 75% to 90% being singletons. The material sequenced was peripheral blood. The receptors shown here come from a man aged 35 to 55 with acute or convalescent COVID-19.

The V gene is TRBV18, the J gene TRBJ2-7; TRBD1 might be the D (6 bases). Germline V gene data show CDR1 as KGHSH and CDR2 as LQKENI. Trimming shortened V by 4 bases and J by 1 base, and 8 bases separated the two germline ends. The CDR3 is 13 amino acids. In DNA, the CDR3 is TGTGCCAGCTCACTCGGGACATCCTACGAGCAGTACTTC. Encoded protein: CASSLGTSYEQYF. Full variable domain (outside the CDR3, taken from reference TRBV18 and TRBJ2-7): NAGVMQNPRHLVRRRGQEARLRCSPMKGHSHVYWYRQLPEEGLKFMVYLQKENIIDESGMPKERFSAEFPKEGPSILRIQQVVRGDSAAYFCASSLGTSYEQYFGPGTRLTVT.

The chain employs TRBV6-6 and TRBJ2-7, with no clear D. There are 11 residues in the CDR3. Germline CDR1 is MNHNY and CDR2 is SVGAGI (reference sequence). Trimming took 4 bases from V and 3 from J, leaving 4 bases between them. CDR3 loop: CASSSVYEQYF. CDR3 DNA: TGTGCCAGCAGTTCCGTCTACGAGCAGTACTTC.

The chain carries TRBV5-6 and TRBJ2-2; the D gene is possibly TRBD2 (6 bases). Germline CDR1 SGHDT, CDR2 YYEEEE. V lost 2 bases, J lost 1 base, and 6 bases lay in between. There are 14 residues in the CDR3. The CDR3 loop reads CASSFSGNTGELFF. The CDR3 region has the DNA TGTGCCAGCAGCTTTAGCGGGAACACCGGGGAGCTGTTTTTT.

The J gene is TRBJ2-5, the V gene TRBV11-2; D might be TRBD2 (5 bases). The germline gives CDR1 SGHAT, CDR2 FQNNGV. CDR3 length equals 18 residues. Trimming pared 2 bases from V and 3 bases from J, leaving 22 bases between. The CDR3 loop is CASSLRLPMGSWKETQYF. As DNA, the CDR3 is TGTGCCAGCAGCTTAAGACTACCAATGGGGAGCTGGAAAGAGACCCAGTACTTC.

Here the CDR3 DNA reads TGTGCCAGCAGCGGCGACAGGGTCCTAGAGGAAAAACTGTTTTTT. Amino acids: CASSGDRVLEEKLFF. V and J are TRBV9 and TRBJ1-4; 7 bases align to TRBD1. Germline V lookup: CDR1 SGDLS, CDR2 YYNGEE. Trimming took 3 bases from V and 8 from J; bases not matched to a gene: 10. The CDR3 has 15 amino acids.

The CDR3 is CASSPRPGGGDEQYF. In nucleotides, the CDR3 is TGTGCCAGTAGTCCCCGGCCCGGTGGGGGGGACGAGCAGTACTTC. The rearrangement uses TRBV19 and TRBJ2-7; 7 nucleotides agree with TRBD2. Germline loops: CDR1 LNHDA, CDR2 SQIVND (reference sequence). V lost 5 bases and J lost 5; bases outside the gene matches: 12. The CDR3 totals 15 residues.

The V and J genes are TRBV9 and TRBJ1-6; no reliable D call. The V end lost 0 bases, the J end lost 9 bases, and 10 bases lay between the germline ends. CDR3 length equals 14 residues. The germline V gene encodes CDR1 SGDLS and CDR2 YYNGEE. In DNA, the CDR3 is TGTGCCAGCAGCGTAGAGGACTTCGGTTCACCCCTCCACTTT. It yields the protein CASSVEDFGSPLHF. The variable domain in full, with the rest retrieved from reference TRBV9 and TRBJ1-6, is DSGVTQTPKHLITATGQRVTLRCSPRSGDLSVYWYQQSLDQGLQFLIQYYNGEERAKGNILERFSAQQFPDLHSELNLSSLELGDSALYFCASSVEDFGSPLHFGNGTRLTVT.

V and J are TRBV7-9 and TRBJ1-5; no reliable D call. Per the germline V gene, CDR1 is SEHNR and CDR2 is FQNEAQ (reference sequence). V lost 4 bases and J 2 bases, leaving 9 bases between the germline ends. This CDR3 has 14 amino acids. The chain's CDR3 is CASSSAQGNQPQHF. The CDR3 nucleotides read TGTGCCAGCAGCTCCGCCCAGGGCAATCAGCCCCAGCATTTT.